This TCR beta chain stems from a study of early stage breast cancer tumors (dated by TCRdb to 2017 to 2019). In the study overall: Of the approximately 15 invasive breast tumors, 12 to 13 were found to be estrogen receptor-positive, progesterone receptor-positive and HER2-negative. On average, each sample had 9 to 10-fold read coverage. Of the 12 ER+/PR+/HER2- tumors, eight were classified as invasive ductal carcinomas and four as invasive lobular carcinomas. A total of 2 million to 3 million templates, representing some 1,000,000 unique clonotypes, were detected across all samples.

Reading from cysteine to phenylalanine, the CDR3 counts 14 amino acids. This entry keeps only the CDR3 DNA: 42 bases, framed from base 1. V is reduced by 3 bases and J by 1 base, leaving a spacing of 9 bases between them. According to the germline V gene (reference sequence), CDR1 reads LNHDA and CDR2 reads SQIVND. Every sample was amplified as two independent genomic DNA replicates, using approximately 550 ng for blood and roughly 1.6 ug for tumor or normal breast. Following the manufacturer's instructions, the ImmunoSeq Intro kit was used to carry out TCRB sequencing on genomic DNA. Multiplex PCR ran 25 to 35 cycles with proprietary primers and spike-in control sequences for absolute quantification. Single-end 150-bp reads were used to sequence an 87-bp fragment spanning the CDR3 plus the flanking V and J genes. Seven samples, with two replicates for each sample, were multiplexed per lane of an Illumina MiSeq using version 3.0 chemistry. The published analysis was carried out like this. The vendor's proprietary pipeline processed the raw data and merged both replicates into a single result for each sample. To define clonotypes, the study grouped productive rearrangements that shared the V-gene family, CDR3 amino acid sequence and J-gene segment. Clonality was calculated as 1 minus the normalized Shannon entropy (Pielou evenness) of TCRB abundances. To estimate T cell density, the total number of templates was divided by the input cell count, which was inferred from how much DNA went in. Recon with default parameters was used to estimate total repertoire diversity and clonality. A clonotype counted as tumor-enriched if its abundance in tumor exceeded 0.1% and was at least 32-fold higher than its abundance in normal breast. Drawn from immuneACCESS, this table holds only the in-frame rearrangements with V and J called that TCRdb kept. Clones are partly lost; checked studies trace under half to an unresolved V gene and leave the rest unexplained. The V and J calls and clone size are taken from that table; D and trimming were inferred from the DNA. The sample table shows about 28,000 clones, and more than 80% are seen once. About 12% of the sample belongs to the ten largest clones.

What the study reported, not specific to this receptor: Enriched TCRB sequences shared across patients were found to be mostly commonly generated sequences that were unlikely to play an important role in the tumor microenvironment. Approximately 2.4-fold higher T cell density and higher clonality were observed in tumors than in adjacent normal breast tissue. Greater similarity was observed between blood and normal breast repertoires than between blood and tumor repertoires, and tumor was distinguished from normal in about 85% of the 16 patients when each tissue was compared with blood. Because the cohort was small, analysis by tumor subtype was not possible. Chain pairing and functional markers such as CD4, CD8 and FOXP3 were not captured by bulk genomic DNA sequencing of unsorted cells.

As concerns this clone: Its antigen specificity is not known. There are no base qualities to consult, and no much larger clone falls within one base.

The study profiled bulk TCR beta-chain repertoires in matched peripheral blood, tumor and adjacent normal breast tissue taken from some 17 patients with early-stage breast cancer. Before surgery, roughly 5-11 mL of whole blood was collected into EDTA tubes and then processed within 2 hours. Peripheral blood mononuclear cells were isolated by Ficoll-Paque centrifugation in SepMate-50 tubes. For storage in liquid nitrogen, PBMCs were cryopreserved as aliquots of roughly 1.8 to 4 million cells in about 90% FBS with 10% DMSO. Genomic DNA was extracted with the Qiagen AllPrep DNA/RNA Mini kit. The source is a person in their sixties or seventies with breast cancer. The sample consisted of blood. The chain couples TRBV19 to TRBJ1-1; a tentative D call is TRBD1 (6 bases match). The CDR3 is CASSMQGTNTEAFF. Read as DNA, the sequence is TGTGCCAGTAGTATGCAGGGGACGAACACTGAAGCTTTCTTT.